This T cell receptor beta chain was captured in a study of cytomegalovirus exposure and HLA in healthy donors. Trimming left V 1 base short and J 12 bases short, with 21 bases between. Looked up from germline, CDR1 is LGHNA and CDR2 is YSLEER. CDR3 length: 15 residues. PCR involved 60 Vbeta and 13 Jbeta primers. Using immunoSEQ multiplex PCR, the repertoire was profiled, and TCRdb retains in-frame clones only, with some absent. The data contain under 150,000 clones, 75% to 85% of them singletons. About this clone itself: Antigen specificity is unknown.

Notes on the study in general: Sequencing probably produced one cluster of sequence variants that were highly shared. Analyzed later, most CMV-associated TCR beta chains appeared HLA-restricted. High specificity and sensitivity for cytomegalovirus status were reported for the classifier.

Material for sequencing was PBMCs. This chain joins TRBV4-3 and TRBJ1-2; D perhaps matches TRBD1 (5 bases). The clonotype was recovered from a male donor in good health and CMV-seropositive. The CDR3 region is CASSQGRTGPGQHTF. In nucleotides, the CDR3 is TGCGCCAGCAGCCAAGGGCGAACAGGCCCCGGGCAGCACACCTTC.